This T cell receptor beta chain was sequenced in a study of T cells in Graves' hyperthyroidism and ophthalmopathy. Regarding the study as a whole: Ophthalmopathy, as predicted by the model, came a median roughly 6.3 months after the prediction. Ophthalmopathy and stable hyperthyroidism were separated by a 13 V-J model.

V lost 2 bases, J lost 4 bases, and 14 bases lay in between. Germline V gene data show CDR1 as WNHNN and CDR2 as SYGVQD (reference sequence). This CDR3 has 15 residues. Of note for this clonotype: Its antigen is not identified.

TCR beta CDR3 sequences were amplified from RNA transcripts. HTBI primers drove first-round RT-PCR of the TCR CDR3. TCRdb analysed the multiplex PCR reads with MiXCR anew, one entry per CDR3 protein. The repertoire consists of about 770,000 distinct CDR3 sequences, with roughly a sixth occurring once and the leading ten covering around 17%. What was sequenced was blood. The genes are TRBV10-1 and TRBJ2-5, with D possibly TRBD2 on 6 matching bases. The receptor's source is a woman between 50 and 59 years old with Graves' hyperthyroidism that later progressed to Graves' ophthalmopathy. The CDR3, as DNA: TGCGCCAGCAGTGAGGGGGCAGGAGGGCCAGAGACCCAGTACTTC. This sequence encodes CASSEGAGGPETQYF.